Following are 9 T cell receptor beta chains from one sample sequenced in a study of beta chain features in type 1 diabetes. Study-level points and caveats: Shortening that was moderate but significant affected the TCRB CDR3s of Type 1 diabetes patients in all four CD4+ subsets.

Antigen specificity for these receptors is unknown. The whole isolated RNA underwent reverse transcription, so sequencing captured expressed TCRB transcripts. Profiling relied on immunoSEQ multiplex PCR, and the TCRdb table lists in-frame clones only, not all of them. Of about 390,000 clones listed, 9.5% to 10% were seen once; the top ten hold about 0.64%. Sequenced input: central memory CD4+ T cells from blood. All receptors come from a man aged 25 to 40 with type 1 diabetes.

This clone has a handful of counts. The rearrangement links TRBV7-9 to TRBJ1-1; D ambiguous. The CDR3 totals 13 residues. Looked up from germline, CDR1 is SEHNR and CDR2 is FQNEAQ (reference sequence). Trimming took 2 bases from V and 4 from J, leaving 8 bases between them. The CDR3 region has the DNA TGTGCCAGCAGCTTACGCGACGGCACTGAAGCTTTCTTT. It yields the protein CASSLRDGTEAFF.

The genes are TRBV5-4 and TRBJ2-1; D uncertain. CDR3 length: 15 residues. Germline CDR1 and CDR2: SGHNT and YYREEE (reference sequence). The ends were cut back, 0 bases at V and 5 bases at J, with 12 bases in the middle. CDR3 amino acids: CASSLEVWSDNEQFF. The CDR3 bases are TGTGCCAGCAGCTTGGAAGTATGGTCGGACAATGAGCAGTTCTTC.

This clone was detected a few times. The chain uses TRBV5-1 and TRBJ1-5, with 7 bases lining up with TRBD1. CDR1 is SGHRS and CDR2 is YFSETQ in the germline V gene. CDR3 length equals 15 residues. V lost 0 bases, J lost 1 base, and 1 base stayed unmatched. DNA of the CDR3: TGCGCCAGCAGCTTGGGGGGACAGAGCAATCAGCCCCAGCATTTT. Encoded protein: CASSLGGQSNQPQHF.

The chain carries TRBV10-2 and TRBJ1-1; no definite D call. This CDR3 is built from 14 residues. Trimming shortened V by 10 bases and J by 0 bases, and 15 bases separated the two germline ends. Germline V CDR1 and CDR2: WSHSY, SAAADI. CDR3 nucleotide sequence: TGCGCCACCTCAGTGGACCGGATGAACACTGAAGCTTTCTTT. This translates into CATSVDRMNTEAFF.

This clone was recorded a few times. The gene calls are TRBV9 and TRBJ1-3, with 12 bases matching TRBD1. Germline assignment: CDR1 SGDLS and CDR2 YYNGEE. CDR3 size: 16 residues. With V trimmed by 2 bases and J by 3 bases, 3 bases remained unmatched. CDR3 coding DNA: TGTGCCAGCAGCGTTGGGACAGGGGGCGTTGGAAACACCATATATTTT. Translated, it gives CASSVGTGGVGNTIYF.

The table lists this clone with many counts. The V gene is TRBV23-1, the J gene TRBJ2-1, with 7 bases aligning to TRBD1. TRBV23-1 is known as an ORF, though its function is uncertain. The CDR3 runs to 19 residues. The trim removed 3 bases at V and 1 base at J, leaving 15 bases unmatched. The CDR3 loop is CASSQRGALGTVSYNEQFF. CDR3 sequence (DNA): TGCGCCAGCAGTCAGCGTGGAGCGTTAGGGACAGTTTCCTACAATGAGCAGTTCTTC.

This clone appeared a few times. The chain links TRBV7-2 to TRBJ2-7; 7 positions agree with TRBD2. V trimming: 4 bases; J trimming: 4 bases; junction bases outside the gene matches: 7. The CDR3 consists of 14 residues. From germline, CDR1 is SGHTA and CDR2 FQGNSA. The CDR3 region has the DNA TGTGCCAGCAGCTCTCGGACTAGAGCGTACGAGCAGTACTTC. Its translation is CASSSRTRAYEQYF.

This clone was seen a few times. The V call is TRBV29-1, the J call TRBJ2-6, with 12 positions matching TRBD1. This CDR3 region has 16 residues. J gave up 3 bases and V 5 bases, and 5 bases lay outside the gene matches. Per the germline V gene, CDR1 is SQVTM and CDR2 is ANQGSEA. As DNA, the CDR3 is TGCAGCGTTCAGGGACAGGGGGCGGGTGGGGCCAACGTCCTGACTTTC. Residues: CSVQGQGAGGANVLTF.

This rearrangement joins TRBV28 to TRBJ2-7, with unresolved D. V lost 7 bases and J 3 bases, leaving 7 bases between the germline ends. The CDR3 runs to 11 residues. Germline CDR1 reads MDHEN; CDR2 reads SYDVKM. CDR3 bases: TGTGCCAGCAATGCAGGCTACGAGCAGTACTTC. This translates into CASNAGYEQYF.